Listed below are T cell receptor beta chains from one sample, sequenced in a study of regulatory T cells in long-lasting Graves disease. A single record per CDR3 protein comes from TCRdb applying MiXCR to the multiplex PCR reads. The sample includes over 500,000 distinct CDR3 sequences, less than 20% seen only once; the top ten take 15% to 20%. These data were also filed under a second study, of T cells in Graves' hyperthyroidism and ophthalmopathy.

The material was peripheral blood mononuclear cells (PBMCs), obtained at new diagnosis, from a patient treated with antithyroid drugs. The source of these receptors is a woman aged 25 to 39 with Graves disease. Both conserved end residues are part of each CDR3. The D gene is left open where the match is weak. Expanded clones get a size class; other rows say once, few or many, or leave the size out.

>TRBJ2-5|.|TRBD2|TRBV24-1
TGTGCCACCGAGACCGAATCCGGGACTAGCGGGATGGAGACCCAGTACTTC
CATETESGTSGMETQYF
>TRBJ2-6|few|.|TRBV7-9
TGTGCCGCCCAGACTCAGGCGTCTGGGGCCAACGTCCTGACTTTC
CAAQTQASGANVLTF
>TRBJ1-4|many|.|TRBV30
TGTGCCTCCCGCCGTGCTGAGGCGCCTAATGAAAAACTGTTTTTT
CASRRAEAPNEKLFF
>TRBJ2-5|few|TRBD1|TRBV29-1
TGCAGCGTGGGGACAGGGGGACAAGAGACCCAGTACTTC
CSVGTGGQETQYF
>TRBJ2-5|.|.|TRBV5-1
TGCGCCAGCAGCTTTATGGACGGCACCCTAAAAGAGACCCAGTACTTC
CASSFMDGTLKETQYF
>TRBJ1-4|few|.|TRBV5-1
TGCGCCAGCAGCCCCAACGGACAGAGTAATGAAAAACTGTTTTTT
CASSPNGQSNEKLFF
>TRBJ2-1|.|.|TRBV20-1
TGCAGTGCCCAGACAGGCGGGGCCTACAATGAGCAGTTCTTC
CSAQTGGAYNEQFF
>TRBJ1-1|many|TRBD1|TRBV7-2
TGTGCCAGCAGCTTCGGGACAGGGACGATGAACACTGAAGCTTTCTTT
CASSFGTGTMNTEAFF
>TRBJ2-7|many|TRBD1|TRBV11-3
TGTGCCAGCAGCTACAGGGGGCGCGCCATGGACGAGCAGTACTTC
CASSYRGRAMDEQYF
>TRBJ2-1|many|.|TRBV12-5
TGTGCTAGTGGTTTGGGGGGGAGCAAGCCCTACAATGAGCAGTTCTTC
CASGLGGSKPYNEQFF
>TRBJ2-1|few|.|TRBV5-1
TGCGCCAGCAGCTTGAGGGGGGGACAACCTACTATCCGACATGAGCAGTTCTTC
CASSLRGGQPTIRHEQFF
>TRBJ1-6|.|.|TRBV7-9
TGTGCCAGCAGCCCATACCTTTCCTATAATTCACCCCTCCACTTT
CASSPYLSYNSPLHF
>TRBJ2-1|many|.|TRBV2
TGTGCCAGCATCCCCGCCCCAACCCACAATGAGCAGTTCTTC
CASIPAPTHNEQFF
>TRBJ2-1|many|TRBD2|TRBV6-1
TGTGCCAGCTGTATGGCTAGCGGTAACAATGAGCAGTTCTTC
CASCMASGNNEQFF
>TRBJ1-1|.|.|TRBV3-1
TGTGCCAGCAGCCAAGATCTCAGACGGAACACTGAAGCTTTCTTT
CASSQDLRRNTEAFF
>TRBJ2-3|.|.|TRBV6-2/TRBV6-3
TGTGCCAGCACTCGGAGGGGGGGGGCGCGTGGTACTAGCACAGATACGCAGTATTTT
CASTRRGGARGTSTDTQYF
>TRBJ1-1|many|.|TRBV5-1
TGCGCCAGCAGCTTGGAATGGGGGAACCTGAACACTGAAGCTTTCTTT
CASSLEWGNLNTEAFF
>TRBJ1-2|.|.|TRBV19
TGTGCCAGTAGTAATTCAGTCCAGGCGCCGTATGGCTACACCTTC
CASSNSVQAPYGYTF
>TRBJ1-6|.|TRBD1|TRBV2
TGTGCCACTCGGACAGGCTCAGGATATAATTCACCCCTCCACTTT
CATRTGSGYNSPLHF
>TRBJ2-2|.|.|TRBV6-4
TGTGCCAGCCCACCAGGGAAGGGCGGCTTGATGGGGACCGGGGAGCTGTTTTTT
CASPPGKGGLMGTGELFF
>TRBJ2-2|few|.|TRBV7-6
TGTGCCAGCAGCTTAGTGGGCTCGGACACCGGGGAGCTGTTTTTT
CASSLVGSDTGELFF
>TRBJ1-2|many|TRBD1|TRBV6-1
TGTGCCAGCAGGGCCGACAGGGGCTATGGCTACACCTTC
CASRADRGYGYTF
>TRBJ1-2|.|TRBD1|TRBV5-1
TGCGCCAGCAGTTGGACAGGGAAAGGTGGGGATGGCTACACCTTC
CASSWTGKGGDGYTF
>TRBJ2-3|few|TRBD2|TRBV19
TGTGCCAGTAGTGAAGCGGGGGCTCTGTATGGAGATACGCAGTATTTT
CASSEAGALYGDTQYF
>TRBJ1-1|many|TRBD1|TRBV10-3
TGTGCCATCAGCGCAGGGGGAGATACTGAAGCTTTCTTT
CAISAGGDTEAFF
>TRBJ1-1|many|.|TRBV24-1
TGTGCCACCAGTGTAGGAAGTGAAGCTTTCTTT
CATSVGSEAFF
>TRBJ1-2|.|TRBD1|TRBV30
TGTGCCTGGAGTGCCCTGACCGGGACAGCTAGGACCTTC
CAWSALTGTARTF
>TRBJ2-1|.|.|TRBV29-1
TGCAGCTCCCCCCAAGAGTTCCTATTTTACAATGAGCAGTTCTTC
CSSPQEFLFYNEQFF
>TRBJ2-2|few|.|TRBV7-2
TGTGCCAGCAGCCCCGGGACCGCCGTCACCGGGGAGCTGTTTTTT
CASSPGTAVTGELFF
>TRBJ1-2|few|.|TRBV19
TGTGCCAGTAGTATAGATCGCTATGGCTACACCTTC
CASSIDRYGYTF
>TRBJ2-7|.|TRBD2|TRBV6-5
TGTGCCAGCAGTTACGAAGGGACTAGGGGTTCCCCAGCTAGCGAGCAGTACTTC
CASSYEGTRGSPASEQYF
>TRBJ2-3|.|TRBD2|TRBV6-4
TGTGCCAGCAGTGACACTAGCGGGCACACAGATACGCAGTATTTT
CASSDTSGHTDTQYF
>TRBJ1-2|many|.|TRBV7-2
TGTGCCAGCAGCTCCAACTGGGGAGTCAGGAGTTATGGCTACACCTTC
CASSSNWGVRSYGYTF
>TRBJ2-1|many|.|TRBV7-8
TGTGCCAGCAGCTCCATCCCGCGGGGGCTTGCATTTAGCGGATACAATGAGCAGTTCTTC
CASSSIPRGLAFSGYNEQFF
>TRBJ1-2|.|.|TRBV20-1
TGCTCCGCCGGCCGGGACACAGCTAACTATGGCTACACCTTC
CSAGRDTANYGYTF
>TRBJ2-5|many|TRBD2|TRBV2
TGTGCCAGCAGCCAGCTAAGCGGGAGGACGGAGACCCAGTACTTC
CASSQLSGRTETQYF
>TRBJ1-4|few|.|TRBV27
TGTGCCAGCAGACGACGGGACGGCCTCCGCGAAAAACTGTTTTTT
CASRRRDGLREKLFF
>TRBJ2-7|few|TRBD2|TRBV6-6
TGTGCCAGCAGTTACTCGGGAGGGAGCCCGGAGTACTTC
CASSYSGGSPEYF
>TRBJ2-7|few|.|TRBV20-1
TGCAGTGCTAGGGAAGGACAGTTCTCCTACGAGCAGTACTTC
CSAREGQFSYEQYF
>TRBJ1-2|.|.|TRBV5-6
TGTGCCAGCAGCCAGGATAACTATGGCTACACCTTC
CASSQDNYGYTF
>TRBJ2-3|.|TRBD2|TRBV28
TGTGCCAGCAGCTCCTCTAGCGGGGGCTTTTCTACGCAGTATTTT
CASSSSSGGFSTQYF
>TRBJ2-1|few|.|TRBV18
TGTGCCAGCTCACCAGAAGCGGCACCGTACAATGAGCAGTTCTTC
CASSPEAAPYNEQFF